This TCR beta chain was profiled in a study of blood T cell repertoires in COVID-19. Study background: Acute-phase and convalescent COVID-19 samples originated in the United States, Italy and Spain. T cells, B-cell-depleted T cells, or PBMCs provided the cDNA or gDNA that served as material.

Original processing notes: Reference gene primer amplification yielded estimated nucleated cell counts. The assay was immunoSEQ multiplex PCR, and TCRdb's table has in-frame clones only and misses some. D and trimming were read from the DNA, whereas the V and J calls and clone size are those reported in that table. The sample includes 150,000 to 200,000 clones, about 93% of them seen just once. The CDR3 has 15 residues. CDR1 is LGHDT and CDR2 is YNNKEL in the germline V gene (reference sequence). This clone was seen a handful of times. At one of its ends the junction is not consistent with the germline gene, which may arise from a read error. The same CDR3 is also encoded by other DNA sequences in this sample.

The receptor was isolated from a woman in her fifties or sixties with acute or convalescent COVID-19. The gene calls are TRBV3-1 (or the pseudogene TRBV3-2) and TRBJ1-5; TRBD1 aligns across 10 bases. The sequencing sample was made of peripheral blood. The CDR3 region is CASSQGTGDNQPQHF. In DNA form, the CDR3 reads TGTGCCAGCAGTCAAGGGACAGGGGACAATCAGCCCCAGCATTTT.